Each of the 17 T cell receptor beta chains below was sequenced from the same sample in a study of shared clonotypes between healthy human individuals. Profiled with immunoSEQ multiplex PCR; TCRdb holds only in-frame clones, not every one. This sample has 2 million to 2.5 million clones, with approximately 90% found just once. The sequenced material came from naive CD4+ T cells from PBMCs. Subset meaning: CD45RA+ positively selected. These receptor sequences come from a man between 18 and 29 years old in good health. Some clones in this sample may be carry-over from other donors' samples.

The CDR3 sequence: CASSDTGTGEAPLHF. CDR3 DNA: TGTGCCAGCAGTGATACCGGGACAGGGGAGGCACCCCTCCACTTT. V is TRBV25-1 and J is TRBJ1-6; 10 positions agree with TRBD1. Germline V gene data show CDR1 as MGHDK and CDR2 as SYGVNS. The CDR3 extends over 15 amino acids. V lost 3 bases and J lost 11; bases outside the gene matches: 7. The variable domain in full, with the rest retrieved from reference TRBV25-1 and TRBJ1-6, is EADIYQTPRYLVIGTGKKITLECSQTMGHDKMYWYQQDPGMELHLIHYSYGVNSTEKGDLSSESTVSRIRTEHFPLTLESARPSHTSQYLCASSDTGTGEAPLHFGNGTRLTVT.

For this clone: Additional DNA sequences in this sample encode the identical CDR3. The CDR3 loop is CAISGGSYGYTF. The CDR3 nucleotides are TGTGCCATCAGTGGGGGGAGCTATGGCTACACCTTC. The gene calls are TRBV10-3 and TRBJ1-2; TRBD1 is a possible D gene (5 bases). In germline, CDR1 is ENHRY, CDR2 SYGVKD. This CDR3 is 12 amino acids long. V was shortened by 4 bases and J by 4 bases, with 7 bases between the two germline ends.

This chain connects TRBV6-5 to TRBJ1-4, with D unclear. V lost 2 bases, J lost 8 bases, and 15 bases lay in between. The germline CDR1 and CDR2 sequences are MNHEY and SVGAGI. CDR3 length: 15 residues. The CDR3 is CASSYRLAPGEKLFF. The CDR3 DNA reads as TGTGCCAGCAGTTACCGCCTGGCGCCGGGGGAAAAACTGTTTTTT.

This sequence joins TRBV5-1 and TRBJ2-1; weak D call: TRBD1 (5 bases). CDR3 size: 16 residues. Germline values: CDR1 SGHRS, CDR2 YFSETQ. Deletions cut 5 bases from V and 4 bases from J, with 19 bases between. Written as DNA, the CDR3 is TGCGCCAGCAGGCAAGTCAGGGTGTCGGGTTACAATGAGCAGTTCTTC. As protein: CASRQVRVSGYNEQFF.

This clone has a single count. This rearrangement joins TRBV11-1 to TRBJ2-7; 8 positions agree with TRBD2. The V gene's germline CDR1 is SGHAT and CDR2 FQDESV (reference sequence). With 5 bases clipped from V and 6 bases from J, the junction kept 9 bases outside the gene matches. This CDR3 is 14 amino acids long. CDR3 in DNA: TGTGCCAGCAGCCCAACGGCGGGAGGCGGCGAGCAGTACTTC. As protein: CASSPTAGGGEQYF.

The gene calls are TRBV6-1 and TRBJ2-7, with 7 positions matching TRBD2. CDR1 MNHNS and CDR2 SASEGT come from the germline V gene. This CDR3 has 15 residues. The V gene end was trimmed by 2 bases and the J gene end by 6 bases; junction bases not matched to a gene: 10. The DNA of the CDR3 is TGTGCCAGCAGTGAAAGCGGGACCTTTTTCTCCGAGCAGTACTTC. Translated, it gives CASSESGTFFSEQYF.

This clone was observed a few times. The chain couples TRBV13 to TRBJ1-1; TRBD1 matches 9 bases. The germline V gene encodes CDR1 PRHDT and CDR2 FYEKMQ (reference sequence). This CDR3 is 14 amino acids long. After removal of 6 bases from V and 3 bases from J, the junction contained 5 bases not matched to a gene. CDR3 sequence (DNA): TGTGCCAGCAGTTTTGGGGACAGGGACACTGAAGCTTTCTTT. This encodes CASSFGDRDTEAFF.

CDR3: CASSGIEQQFF. The CDR3 coding sequence is TGTGCCAGCAGTGGAATAGAGCAGCAGTTCTTC. This chain connects TRBV25-1 to TRBJ2-1; D is uncertain. The CDR3 runs to 11 residues. Per germline, CDR1 MGHDK and CDR2 SYGVNS. V lost 4 bases and J lost 11, with 9 bases in between.

The chain recombines TRBV4-2 with TRBJ1-4, with a possible D match to TRBD1 (5 bases). The V end lost 1 base, the J end lost 7 bases, and 22 bases lay between the germline ends. The CDR3 totals 18 residues. Germline-derived CDR1 and CDR2 are LGHNA and YNFKEQ. The CDR3 nucleotides are TGTGCCAGCAGCCAAGTTTCTGGGGCACCCAGGGTTGGTGAAAAACTGTTTTTT. It specifies CASSQVSGAPRVGEKLFF.

The chain combines TRBV6-4 with TRBJ2-1; 13 bases match TRBD2. CDR1 MRHNA and CDR2 SNTAGT come from the germline V gene. This CDR3 has 15 amino acids. The trim removed 6 bases at V and 5 bases at J, leaving 4 bases unmatched. CDR3 sequence reads: CASSPGLAGNNEQFF. In nucleotides, the CDR3 is TGTGCCAGCAGCCCGGGACTAGCGGGGAACAATGAGCAGTTCTTC.

This clone appeared once. This chain links TRBV2 with TRBJ2-7; 7 bases are shared with TRBD1. The V gene's germline CDR1 is SNHLY and CDR2 FYNNEI. Germline trimming cut 0 bases from V and 4 bases from J; bases unmatched to any gene: 3. The CDR3 is 14 amino acids. The CDR3 loop is CASSEANRGYEQYF. The CDR3 coding sequence is TGTGCCAGCAGTGAAGCGAACAGGGGTTACGAGCAGTACTTC.

The rearrangement joins TRBV4-3 to TRBJ1-2, with D tentatively TRBD1 (5 bases). The CDR3 covers 14 residues. Germline V gene data show CDR1 as LGHNA and CDR2 as YSLEER. Trimming pared 0 bases from V and 7 bases from J, leaving 12 bases between. CDR3 bases: TGCGCCAGCAGCCAAGATCAAGGGGCTGGTGGCTACACCTTC. It encodes CASSQDQGAGGYTF.

This clone has just a few counts. Other DNA sequences in the same sample also yield this CDR3. The chain recombines TRBV28 with TRBJ2-7; tentative D call: TRBD1 (6 bases). The CDR3 sequence is 12 residues long. V was clipped by 6 bases and J by 3 bases, with 9 bases between them. Germline values: CDR1 MDHEN, CDR2 SYDVKM. The CDR3 here is CASRSQGYEQYF. The CDR3 nucleotides read TGTGCCAGCAGGTCACAGGGCTACGAGCAGTACTTC.

The rearrangement links TRBV7-9 to TRBJ2-5; weak D call: TRBD1 (6 bases). V gave up 4 bases and J gave up 7 bases, with 10 bases separating them. Looked up from germline, CDR1 is SEHNR and CDR2 is FQNEAQ (reference sequence). This CDR3 is built from 12 residues. CDR3 coding DNA: TGTGCCAGCAGCTCGCTACAGGGGACCCAGTACTTC. This sequence encodes CASSSLQGTQYF.

V usage is TRBV9 and J usage is TRBJ1-3, with 7 bases aligning to TRBD1. The germline V gene encodes CDR1 SGDLS and CDR2 YYNGEE. V shed 5 bases, J shed 0 bases, and the junction held 5 bases outside the gene matches. This CDR3 comprises 15 residues. Here the CDR3 reads CASRPAGGSGNTIYF. The CDR3 nucleotides read TGTGCCAGCAGACCCGCAGGGGGCTCTGGAAACACCATATATTTT.

With regard to this clone: The sample has other DNA sequences that encode this CDR3 too. V and J are TRBV10-3 and TRBJ2-5; a possible D gene is TRBD1 (5 bases). Germline CDR1 is ENHRY and CDR2 is SYGVKD. The CDR3 is made up of 13 amino acids. The ends were cut back, 5 bases at V and 2 bases at J, with 9 bases in the middle. CDR3 protein: CAISTGLQETQYF. As DNA, the CDR3 is TGTGCCATCAGTACAGGTTTGCAAGAGACCCAGTACTTC.

CDR3 in DNA: TGTGCCAGCTCCCCTGATCTAGCGCGAAACACCGGGGAGCTGTTTTTT. Its protein is CASSPDLARNTGELFF. V and J are TRBV18 and TRBJ2-2; possibly TRBD2 for D (6 bases). The ends were cut back, 6 bases at V and 2 bases at J, with 16 bases in the middle. This CDR3 comprises 16 residues. Germline CDR1 and CDR2: KGHSH and LQKENI.